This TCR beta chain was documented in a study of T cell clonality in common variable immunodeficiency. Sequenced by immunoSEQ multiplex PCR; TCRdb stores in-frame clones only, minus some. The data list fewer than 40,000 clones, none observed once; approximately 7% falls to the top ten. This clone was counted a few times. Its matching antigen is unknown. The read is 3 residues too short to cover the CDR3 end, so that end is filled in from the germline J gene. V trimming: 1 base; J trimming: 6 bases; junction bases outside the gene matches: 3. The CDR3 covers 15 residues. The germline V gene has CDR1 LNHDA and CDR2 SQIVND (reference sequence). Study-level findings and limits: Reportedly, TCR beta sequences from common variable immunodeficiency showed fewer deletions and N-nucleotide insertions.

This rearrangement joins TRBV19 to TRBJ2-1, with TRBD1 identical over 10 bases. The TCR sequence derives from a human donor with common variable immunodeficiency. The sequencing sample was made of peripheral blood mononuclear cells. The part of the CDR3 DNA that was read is TGTGCCAGTAGTATAGGGACAGGGGGAATCAATGAG. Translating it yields CASSIGTGGINE. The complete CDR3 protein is CASSIGTGGINEQFF.